The rows below give T cell receptor beta chains drawn from one sample of a study of blood T cell repertoires in COVID-19. TCRdb keeps only in-frame clones here, not all; method: immunoSEQ multiplex PCR. The sample records roughly 200,000 clones, roughly three quarters being singletons. Sequencing used peripheral blood. These receptors came from a woman aged 40 to 49 with COVID-19, enrolled during active disease. The CDR3 runs from the conserved cysteine through the conserved F or W. The D gene is left open where the match is weak. Not all rows give a size; the values are once, few, many and, for expanded clones, a class.

d_gene,v_gene,abundance,j_gene,CDR3aa,CDR3nt
TRBD1,TRBV12-3/TRBV12-4,NA,TRBJ1-2,CASSYRQGTGYTF,TGTGCCAGCAGTTACCGACAGGGTACGGGCTACACCTTC
NA,TRBV9,NA,TRBJ1-1,CASSLQGGAGVAFF,TGTGCCAGCAGCTTACAAGGGGGAGCGGGAGTAGCTTTCTTT
TRBD1,TRBV7-3,NA,TRBJ2-2,CASSPHRQGPAGELFF,TGTGCCAGCAGCCCGCACAGACAGGGCCCAGCCGGGGAGCTGTTTTTT
NA,TRBV5-1,NA,TRBJ2-3,CASSFQGFGTDTQYF,TGCGCCAGCAGCTTCCAGGGTTTTGGGACAGATACGCAGTATTTT
TRBD1,TRBV6-2/TRBV6-3,NA,TRBJ2-4,CASSRTGGFGGNIQYF,TGTGCCAGCAGCCGTACAGGGGGATTTGGGGGAAACATTCAGTACTTC
TRBD1,TRBV5-1,once,TRBJ1-4,CASSPDRPNEKLFF,TGCGCCAGCAGCCCGGACAGGCCTAATGAAAAACTGTTTTTT
NA,TRBV6-2/TRBV6-3,NA,TRBJ2-5,CASSLRVQETQYF,TGTGCCAGCAGTTTGAGGGTTCAAGAGACCCAGTACTTC
NA,TRBV28,NA,TRBJ1-1,CASSLTDRQAFF,TGTGCCAGCAGTTTGACTGACAGACAAGCTTTCTTT
TRBD1,TRBV5-1,NA,TRBJ1-4,CASRLNQGASNEKLFF,TGCGCCAGCAGATTAAACCAGGGGGCGTCTAATGAAAAACTGTTTTTT
NA,TRBV5-1,NA,TRBJ2-7,CASSSLGDEQYF,TGCGCCAGCAGCTCCTTGGGAGACGAGCAGTACTTC
NA,TRBV5-4,NA,TRBJ2-7,CASSFPGVTSTYEQYF,TGTGCCAGCAGCTTCCCGGGGGTTACATCGACCTACGAGCAGTACTTC
NA,TRBV9,NA,TRBJ2-1,CASSVFPDDYNEQFF,TGTGCCAGCAGCGTATTTCCAGATGACTACAATGAGCAGTTCTTC
NA,TRBV30,few,TRBJ1-2,CAWSVQTTNYGYTF,TGTGCCTGGAGTGTACAGACTACCAACTATGGCTACACCTTC
NA,TRBV10-3,NA,TRBJ2-2,CAISGAGTKTSGELFF,TGTGCCATCAGTGGGGCCGGGACAAAAACGTCCGGGGAGCTGTTTTTT
TRBD1,TRBV6-5,NA,TRBJ2-4,CASSYGTGQGIQYF,TGTGCCAGCAGCTACGGGACAGGACAAGGCATTCAGTACTTC
TRBD1,TRBV11-1,NA,TRBJ1-6,CASSFRTGFNSPLHF,TGTGCCAGCAGCTTCCGGACAGGGTTTAATTCACCCCTCCACTTT
NA,TRBV5-4,NA,TRBJ2-1,CASSLDLFNEQFF,TGTGCCAGCAGCTTGGACCTATTCAATGAGCAGTTCTTC
TRBD2,TRBV10-3,NA,TRBJ2-1,CAISEMTTSGNEQFF,TGTGCCATCAGTGAGATGACAACTAGCGGCAATGAGCAGTTCTTC
NA,TRBV12-1,NA,TRBJ2-1,CASSGTSPYNEQFF,TGTGCCAGCAGCGGGACTAGCCCTTACAATGAGCAGTTCTTC
TRBD2,TRBV9,NA,TRBJ2-1,CASSVGTRLAGFNEQFF,TGTGCCAGCAGCGTAGGAACCCGACTAGCGGGCTTCAATGAGCAGTTCTTC
NA,TRBV6-2/TRBV6-3,NA,TRBJ1-5,CASSYSRGGWGGNQPQHF,TGTGCCAGCAGTTACTCCCGGGGGGGCTGGGGTGGCAATCAGCCCCAGCATTTT
TRBD1,TRBV4-2,NA,TRBJ2-3,CASSQHRRQGGGDTQYF,TGTGCCAGCAGCCAACACAGACGACAGGGGGGAGGAGATACGCAGTATTTT
TRBD1,TRBV2,NA,TRBJ1-1,CASTRDRRGNTEAFF,TGTGCCAGCACCCGGGACAGGAGGGGGAACACTGAAGCTTTCTTT
TRBD2,TRBV5-1,NA,TRBJ2-3,CASLGLAGGADTQYF,TGCGCCAGCTTGGGACTAGCGGGGGGAGCAGATACGCAGTATTTT
NA,TRBV5-1,NA,TRBJ1-2,CASSPLGEGRANYGYTF,TGCGCCAGCAGCCCCCTGGGCGAGGGGAGGGCTAACTATGGCTACACCTTC
TRBD2,TRBV19,NA,TRBJ2-2,CASRELAGRGELFF,TGTGCCAGTAGGGAACTAGCGGGCCGCGGGGAGCTGTTTTTT
TRBD1,TRBV6-2/TRBV6-3,NA,TRBJ2-7,CASSYDRGEQYF,TGTGCCAGCAGTTATGACAGGGGCGAGCAGTACTTC